The 18 T cell receptor beta chains reported below all come from one sample, sequenced in a study of T cells in Graves' hyperthyroidism and ophthalmopathy. There were TCR beta CDR3 regions amplified from RNA transcripts. The TCR CDR3 was amplified in a first-round RT-PCR using the HTBI primer set. TCRdb reprocessed the multiplex PCR reads with MiXCR, giving one entry per CDR3 protein. This table holds 370,000 or so distinct CDR3 sequences, around a quarter found once. The sequenced sample consisted of blood. These receptors were collected from a man aged 45-65 years with Graves' hyperthyroidism.

The V gene is TRBV28, the J gene TRBJ2-2; 8 positions match TRBD2. CDR3 length equals 15 residues. Germline CDR1 reads MDHEN; CDR2 reads SYDVKM. V lost 2 bases, J lost 5 bases, and 4 bases stayed unmatched. CDR3 bases: TGTGCCAGCAGTTTACTAGCGGGTGGGACCGGGGAGCTGTTTTTT. Amino acids: CASSLLAGGTGELFF.

This clonotype has only a few counts. The chain recombines TRBV28 with TRBJ2-5; a possible D gene is TRBD2 (6 bases). The V gene's germline CDR1 is MDHEN and CDR2 SYDVKM. The CDR3 is 13 amino acids. V was shortened by 2 bases and J by 10 bases, with 14 bases between the two germline ends. CDR3 sequence (DNA): TGTGCCAGCAGTTTAGAGGATTTGGGACTCCAGTACTTC. Protein product: CASSLEDLGLQYF. Drawing the rest from reference TRBV28 and TRBJ2-5, the complete variable domain is DVKVTQSSRYLVKRTGEKVFLECVQDMDHENMFWYRQDPGLGLRLIYFSYDVKMKEKGDIPEGYSVSREKKERFSLILESASTNQTSMYLCASSLEDLGLQYFGPGTRLLVL.

The V and J genes are TRBV6-1 and TRBJ2-3; the match to TRBD1 covers 9 bases. Germline V gene lookup returns CDR1 MNHNS and CDR2 SASEGT. This CDR3 contains 14 residues. The V and J ends lost 7 bases and 2 bases, in that order; junction bases with no gene match: 4. CDR3 DNA: TGTGCCAGCACCAGGGACAGGGCCACAGATACGCAGTATTTT. It is translated as CASTRDRATDTQYF.

The CDR3 is CASSFGPNSPLHF. CDR3 DNA sequence: TGTGCCAGCAGCTTTGGACCAAATTCACCCCTCCACTTT. The rearrangement links TRBV7-9 to TRBJ1-6; unclear D gene. From germline, CDR1 is SEHNR and CDR2 FQNEAQ (reference sequence). The V and J ends lost 3 bases and 7 bases respectively, with 7 bases between them. The CDR3 is 13 residues long.

The table lists this clonotype with a few counts. The chain is built from TRBV12-3 or TRBV12-4 and TRBJ2-3; D is perhaps TRBD1 (6 bases). The CDR3 is 14 amino acids. Trimming stripped 4 bases from V and 4 bases from J, with 12 bases between. CDR3 bases: TGTGCCAGCAGTTGGGGACAAACCTCAGATACGCAGTATTTT. The encoded protein is CASSWGQTSDTQYF.

The rearrangement uses TRBV13 and TRBJ2-7; 8 bases align to TRBD1. Germline assignment: CDR1 PRHDT and CDR2 FYEKMQ (reference sequence). The CDR3 contains 16 residues. The junction had 5 bases not matched to a gene; V was cut back by 0 bases and J by 1 base. The CDR3 loop is CASSLGWTGISYEQYF. The CDR3 DNA follows: TGTGCCAGCAGCTTAGGGTGGACAGGGATTTCCTACGAGCAGTACTTC.

This clonotype was seen more than once but under ten times. This chain joins TRBV24-1 and TRBJ1-5, with D possibly TRBD1 on 6 matching bases. The germline V and J ends were trimmed by 4 bases and 4 bases, with 10 bases remaining between them. From germline, CDR1 is KGHDR and CDR2 SFDVKD. The CDR3 is made up of 14 amino acids. The CDR3 nucleotides are TGTGCCACCAGTGACGGGGGCCGGAATCAGCCCCAGCATTTT. Translating it yields CATSDGGRNQPQHF.

The sample holds many counts of this clonotype. The chain has TRBV27 and TRBJ2-3; D may match TRBD1 or TRBD2 (5 bases each). The CDR3 is 13 amino acids. Deletions cut 5 bases from V and 4 bases from J, with 10 bases between. CDR1 is MNHEY and CDR2 is SMNVEV in the germline V gene (reference sequence). The CDR3 sequence: CASSAWDADTQYF. CDR3 sequence (DNA): TGTGCCAGCAGTGCCTGGGACGCAGATACGCAGTATTTT.

This clonotype was recorded many times. The J gene is TRBJ2-1, the V gene TRBV27; 7 positions match TRBD1. The germline V gene has CDR1 MNHEY and CDR2 SMNVEV (reference sequence). This CDR3 is 15 amino acids long. V shed 8 bases, J shed 0 bases, and the junction held 7 bases outside the gene matches. The CDR3 sequence: CASSDRPSSYNEQFF. The CDR3 coding sequence is TGTGCCAGCTCGGACAGGCCGAGCTCCTACAATGAGCAGTTCTTC.

The chain couples TRBV3-1 to TRBJ1-5; D remains unclear. CDR3 length: 15 residues. Germline V gives CDR1 LGHDT, CDR2 YNNKEL (reference sequence). The V end was cut by 6 bases, the J end by 2 bases, with 14 bases between. The CDR3 sequence: CASSNRGLGNQPQHF. The CDR3 DNA reads as TGTGCCAGCAGTAACCGGGGTTTAGGCAATCAGCCCCAGCATTTT.

This clonotype was seen a single time. The chain uses TRBV5-5 and TRBJ2-7, with TRBD2 matching over 7 bases. CDR1 SGHKS and CDR2 YYEKEE come from the germline V gene (reference sequence). This CDR3 is 14 amino acids long. Trimming took 2 bases from V and 6 from J; bases not matched to a gene: 8. The CDR3 sequence is CASSLSAGDGEQYF. Written as DNA, the CDR3 is TGTGCCAGCAGCTTATCGGCGGGAGACGGCGAGCAGTACTTC.

The chain joins TRBV7-9 to TRBJ2-6; no clear D gene. From germline, CDR1 is SEHNR and CDR2 FQNEAQ (reference sequence). The CDR3 is made up of 15 amino acids. The ends were cut back, 7 bases at V and 0 bases at J, with 10 bases in the middle. The CDR3 here is CASKTTSSGANVLTF. CDR3 bases: TGTGCCAGCAAGACCACGTCCTCTGGGGCCAACGTCCTGACTTTC.

The chain couples TRBV27 to TRBJ2-1; 13 positions agree with TRBD2. This CDR3 is 19 amino acids long. V lost 5 bases to trimming and J lost 2 bases; unmatched junction nucleotides: 12. CDR1 MNHEY and CDR2 SMNVEV come from the germline V gene (reference sequence). CDR3 nucleotides: TGTGCCAGCAGTGGAAGGACTAGCGGGAGATTGGGTCCCTACAATGAGCAGTTCTTC. This encodes CASSGRTSGRLGPYNEQFF.

In its sample, this clonotype was seen many times. The J gene is TRBJ1-2, the V gene TRBV12-3 or TRBV12-4; TRBD1 matches at 8 bases. The CDR3 is 14 residues long. V was pared by 5 bases and J by 7 bases, with 9 bases of the junction left unmatched. The CDR3 nucleotides read TGTGCCAGCAGTCCGACAGGGGTGGGTAGTGGCTACACCTTC. It is translated as CASSPTGVGSGYTF.

The chain employs TRBV28 and TRBJ1-5; no clear D gene. The CDR3 covers 12 residues. V lost 6 bases, J lost 4 bases, and 7 bases lay in between. Germline lookup yields CDR1 MDHEN and CDR2 SYDVKM. In nucleotides, the CDR3 is TGTGCCAGCAGGGGGATAAATCAGCCCCAGCATTTT. It encodes CASRGINQPQHF.

The gene calls are TRBV12-3 or TRBV12-4 and TRBJ2-2; 7 nucleotides match TRBD2. The CDR3 has 16 amino acids. V gave up 2 bases and J gave up 3 bases; unmatched junction bases: 6. Written as DNA, the CDR3 is TGTGCCAGCAGTTTATGGGCGGGAGTTGACACCGGGGAGCTGTTTTTT. Protein: CASSLWAGVDTGELFF.

Ten or more counts support this clonotype. The chain couples TRBV11-2 to TRBJ2-1; 10 positions match TRBD2. Germline CDR1 reads SGHAT; CDR2 reads FQNNGV. V dropped 7 bases and J dropped 1; count of bases not matched to a gene: 7. The CDR3 runs 16 residues. The CDR3 sequence: CASNPGLARSYNEQFF. CDR3 bases: TGTGCCAGCAACCCGGGACTAGCGCGATCCTACAATGAGCAGTTCTTC.

J is TRBJ2-3 and V is TRBV7-2; no definite D call. V lost 2 bases and J lost 6, with 6 bases in between. The germline V gene encodes CDR1 SGHTA and CDR2 FQGNSA. This CDR3 region has 12 residues. Here the CDR3 reads CASSLNSDTQYF. The CDR3 DNA reads TGTGCCAGCAGCTTAAATTCGGATACGCAGTATTTT.